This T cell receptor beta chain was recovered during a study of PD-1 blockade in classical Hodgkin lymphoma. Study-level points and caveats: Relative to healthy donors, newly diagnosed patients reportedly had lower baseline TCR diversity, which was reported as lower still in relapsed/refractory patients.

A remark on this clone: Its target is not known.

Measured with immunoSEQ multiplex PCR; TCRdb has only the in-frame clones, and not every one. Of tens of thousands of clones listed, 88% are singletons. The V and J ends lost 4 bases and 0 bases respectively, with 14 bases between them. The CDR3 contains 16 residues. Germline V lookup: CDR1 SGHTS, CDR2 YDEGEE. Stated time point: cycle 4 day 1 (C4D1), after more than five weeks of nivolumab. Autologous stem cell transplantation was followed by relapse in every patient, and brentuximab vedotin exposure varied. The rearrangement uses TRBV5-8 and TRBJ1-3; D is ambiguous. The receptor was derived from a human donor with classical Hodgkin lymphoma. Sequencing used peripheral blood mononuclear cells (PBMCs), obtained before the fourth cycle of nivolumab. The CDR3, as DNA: TGTGCCAGCAGCCTTCCAGGAGGCTACTCTGGAAACACCATATATTTT. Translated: CASSLPGGYSGNTIYF.